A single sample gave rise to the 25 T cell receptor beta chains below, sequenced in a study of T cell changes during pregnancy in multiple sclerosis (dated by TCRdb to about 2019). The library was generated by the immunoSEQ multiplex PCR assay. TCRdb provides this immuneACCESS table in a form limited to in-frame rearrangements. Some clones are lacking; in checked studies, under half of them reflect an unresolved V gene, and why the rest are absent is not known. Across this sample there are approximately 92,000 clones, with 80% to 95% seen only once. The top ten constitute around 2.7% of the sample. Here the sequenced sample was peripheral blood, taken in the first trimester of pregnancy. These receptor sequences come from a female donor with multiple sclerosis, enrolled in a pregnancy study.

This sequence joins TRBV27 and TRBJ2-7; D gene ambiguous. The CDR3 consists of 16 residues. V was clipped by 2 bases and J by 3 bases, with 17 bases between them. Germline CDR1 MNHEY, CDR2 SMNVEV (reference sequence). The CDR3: CASSLIRTRNSYEQYF. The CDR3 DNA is TGTGCCAGCAGTTTAATTAGAACGAGGAATAGCTACGAGCAGTACTTC.

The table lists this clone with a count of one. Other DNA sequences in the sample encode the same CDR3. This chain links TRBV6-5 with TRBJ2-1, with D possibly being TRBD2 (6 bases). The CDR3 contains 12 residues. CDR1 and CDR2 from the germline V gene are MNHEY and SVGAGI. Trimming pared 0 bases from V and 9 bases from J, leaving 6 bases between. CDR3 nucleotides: TGTGCCAGCAGTTACTCGGGGGGTGAGCAGTTCTTC. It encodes CASSYSGGEQFF.

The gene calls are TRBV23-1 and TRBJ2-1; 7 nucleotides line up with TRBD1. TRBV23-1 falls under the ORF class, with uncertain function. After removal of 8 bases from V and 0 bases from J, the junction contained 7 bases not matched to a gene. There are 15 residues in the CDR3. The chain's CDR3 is CASPPRDSSYNEQFF. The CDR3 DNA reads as TGCGCCAGCCCCCCCAGGGACAGCTCCTACAATGAGCAGTTCTTC.

The CDR3 spells CASSQAVRGYGYTF. The CDR3 DNA follows: TGCGCCAGCAGCCAAGCTGTCAGGGGCTATGGCTACACCTTC. V gene TRBV4-1 combines with J gene TRBJ1-2; possibly TRBD1 for D (6 bases). V was trimmed by 1 base and J by 4 bases, leaving 10 bases between them. The V gene's germline CDR1 is MGHRA and CDR2 YSYEKL. This CDR3 is built from 14 residues.

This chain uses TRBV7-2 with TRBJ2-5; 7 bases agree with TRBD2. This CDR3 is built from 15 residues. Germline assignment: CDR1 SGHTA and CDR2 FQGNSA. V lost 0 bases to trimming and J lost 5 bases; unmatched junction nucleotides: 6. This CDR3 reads CASSLAAGGFETQYF. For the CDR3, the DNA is TGTGCCAGCAGCTTAGCAGCCGGGGGGTTTGAGACCCAGTACTTC.

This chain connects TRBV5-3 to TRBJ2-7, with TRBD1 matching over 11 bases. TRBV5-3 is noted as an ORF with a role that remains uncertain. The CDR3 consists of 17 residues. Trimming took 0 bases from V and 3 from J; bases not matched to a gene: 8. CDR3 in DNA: TGTGCCAGAAGCTTGGTAGAGGACAGGGGGCACAACTACGAGCAGTACTTC. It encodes CARSLVEDRGHNYEQYF.

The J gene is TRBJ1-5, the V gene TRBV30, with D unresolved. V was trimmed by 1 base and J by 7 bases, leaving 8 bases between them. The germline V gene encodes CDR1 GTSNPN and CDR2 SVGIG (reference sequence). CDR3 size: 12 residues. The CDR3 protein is CAWSGGGQPQHF. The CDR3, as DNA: TGTGCCTGGAGTGGCGGTGGACAGCCCCAGCATTTT. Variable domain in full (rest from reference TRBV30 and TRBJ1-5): SQTIHQWPATLVQPVGSPLSLECTVEGTSNPNLYWYRQAAGRGLQLLFYSVGIGQISSEVPQNLSASRPQDRQFILSSKKLLLSDSGFYLCAWSGGGQPQHFGDGTRLSIL.

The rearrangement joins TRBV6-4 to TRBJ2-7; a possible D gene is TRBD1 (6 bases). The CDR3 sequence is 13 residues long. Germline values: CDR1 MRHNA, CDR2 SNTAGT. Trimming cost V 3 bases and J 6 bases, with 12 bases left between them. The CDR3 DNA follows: TGTGCCAGCAGTGAGAGGGGGTCCGGCGAGCAGTACTTC. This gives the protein CASSERGSGEQYF.

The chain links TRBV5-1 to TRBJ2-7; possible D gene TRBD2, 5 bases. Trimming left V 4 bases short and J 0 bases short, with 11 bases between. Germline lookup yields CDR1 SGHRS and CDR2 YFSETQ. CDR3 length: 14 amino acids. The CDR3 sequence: CASSPRDGSYEQYF. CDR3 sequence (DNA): TGCGCCAGCAGCCCCCGGGATGGCTCCTACGAGCAGTACTTC. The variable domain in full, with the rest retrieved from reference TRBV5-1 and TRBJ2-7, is KAGVTQTPRYLIKTRGQQVTLSCSPISGHRSVSWYQQTPGQGLQFLFEYFSETQRNKGNFPGRFSGRQFSNSRSEMNVSTLELGDSALYLCASSPRDGSYEQYFGPGTRLTVT.

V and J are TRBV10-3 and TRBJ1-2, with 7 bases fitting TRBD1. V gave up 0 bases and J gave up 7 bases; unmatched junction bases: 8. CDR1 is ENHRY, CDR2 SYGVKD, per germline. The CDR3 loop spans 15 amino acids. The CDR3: CAISESGTEAGGYTF. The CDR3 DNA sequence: TGTGCCATCAGTGAGTCTGGGACAGAGGCCGGTGGCTACACCTTC.

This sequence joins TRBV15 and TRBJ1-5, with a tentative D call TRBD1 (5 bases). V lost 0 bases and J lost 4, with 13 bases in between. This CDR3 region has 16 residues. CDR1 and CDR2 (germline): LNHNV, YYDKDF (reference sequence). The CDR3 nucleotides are TGTGCCACCAGCAGAGATCTTATCGGGGGGAATCAGCCCCAGCATTTT. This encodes CATSRDLIGGNQPQHF. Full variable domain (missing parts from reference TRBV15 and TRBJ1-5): DAMVIQNPRYQVTQFGKPVTLSCSQTLNHNVMYWYQQKSSQAPKLLFHYYDKDFNNEADTPDNFQSRRPNTSFCFLDIRSPGLGDTAMYLCATSRDLIGGNQPQHFGDGTRLSIL.

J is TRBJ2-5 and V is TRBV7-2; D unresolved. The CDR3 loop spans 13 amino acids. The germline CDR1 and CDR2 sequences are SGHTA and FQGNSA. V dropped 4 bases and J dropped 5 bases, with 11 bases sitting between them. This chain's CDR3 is CASSSSTRETQYF. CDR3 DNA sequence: TGTGCCAGCAGCTCGTCGACGAGGGAGACCCAGTACTTC.

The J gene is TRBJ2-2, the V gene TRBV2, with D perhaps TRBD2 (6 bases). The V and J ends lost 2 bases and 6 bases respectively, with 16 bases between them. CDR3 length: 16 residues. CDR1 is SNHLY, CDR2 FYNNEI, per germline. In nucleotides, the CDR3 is TGTGCCAGCAGTGAAAGAGGGTGGGAGGCCCCCGGGGAGCTGTTTTTT. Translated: CASSERGWEAPGELFF.

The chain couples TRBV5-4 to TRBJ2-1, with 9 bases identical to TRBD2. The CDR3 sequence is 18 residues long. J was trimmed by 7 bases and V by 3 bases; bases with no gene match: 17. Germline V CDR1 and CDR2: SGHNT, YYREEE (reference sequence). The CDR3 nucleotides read TGTGCCAGCAGCTCCCCTAGCGGGGCGGCTCCCGGACTGAATGAGCAGTTCTTC. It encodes CASSSPSGAAPGLNEQFF.

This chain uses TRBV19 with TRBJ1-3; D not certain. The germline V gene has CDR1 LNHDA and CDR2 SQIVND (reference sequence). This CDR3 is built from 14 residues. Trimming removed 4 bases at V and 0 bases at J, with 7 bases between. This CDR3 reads CASSNKRSGNTIYF. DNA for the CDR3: TGTGCCAGTAGTAATAAGCGCTCTGGAAACACCATATATTTT.

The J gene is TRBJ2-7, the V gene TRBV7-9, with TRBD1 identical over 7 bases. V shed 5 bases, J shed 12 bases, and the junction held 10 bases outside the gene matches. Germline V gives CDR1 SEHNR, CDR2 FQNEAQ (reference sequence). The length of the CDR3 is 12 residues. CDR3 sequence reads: CASSPDRAAGYF. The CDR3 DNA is TGTGCCAGCAGCCCTGACAGGGCTGCCGGGTACTTC. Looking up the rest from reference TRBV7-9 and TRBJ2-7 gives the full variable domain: DTGVSQNPRHKITKRGQNVTFRCDPISEHNRLYWYRQTLGQGPEFLTYFQNEAQLEKSRLLSDRFSAERPKGSFSTLEIQRTEQGDSAMYLCASSPDRAAGYFGPGTRLTVT.

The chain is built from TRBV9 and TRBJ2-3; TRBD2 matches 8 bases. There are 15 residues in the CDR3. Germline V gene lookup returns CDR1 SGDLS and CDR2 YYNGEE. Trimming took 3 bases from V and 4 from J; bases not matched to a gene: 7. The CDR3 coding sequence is TGTGCCAGCAGCGATCGGACTAGCTACCCAGATACGCAGTATTTT. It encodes CASSDRTSYPDTQYF. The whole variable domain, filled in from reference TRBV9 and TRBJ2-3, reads DSGVTQTPKHLITATGQRVTLRCSPRSGDLSVYWYQQSLDQGLQFLIQYYNGEERAKGNILERFSAQQFPDLHSELNLSSLELGDSALYFCASSDRTSYPDTQYFGPGTRLTVL.

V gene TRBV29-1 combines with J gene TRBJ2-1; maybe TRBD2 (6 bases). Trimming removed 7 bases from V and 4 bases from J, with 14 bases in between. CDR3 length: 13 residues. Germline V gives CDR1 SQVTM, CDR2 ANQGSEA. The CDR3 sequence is CSAGDSRYNEQFF. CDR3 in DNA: TGCAGCGCCGGGGACTCAAGATACAATGAGCAGTTCTTC.

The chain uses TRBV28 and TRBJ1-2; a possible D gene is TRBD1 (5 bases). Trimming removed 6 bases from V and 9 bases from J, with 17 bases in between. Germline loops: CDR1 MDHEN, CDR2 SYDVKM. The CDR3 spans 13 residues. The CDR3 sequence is CASSTQRGGRYTF. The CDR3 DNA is TGTGCCAGCAGCACGCAAAGGGGTGGACGCTACACCTTC.

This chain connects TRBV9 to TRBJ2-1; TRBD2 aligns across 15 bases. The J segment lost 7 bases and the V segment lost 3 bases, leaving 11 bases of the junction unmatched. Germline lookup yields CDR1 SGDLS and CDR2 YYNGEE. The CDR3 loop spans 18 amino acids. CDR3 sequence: CASSGQGGTSGRTNEQFF. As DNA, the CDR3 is TGTGCCAGCAGCGGACAGGGAGGGACTAGCGGGAGGACTAATGAGCAGTTCTTC.

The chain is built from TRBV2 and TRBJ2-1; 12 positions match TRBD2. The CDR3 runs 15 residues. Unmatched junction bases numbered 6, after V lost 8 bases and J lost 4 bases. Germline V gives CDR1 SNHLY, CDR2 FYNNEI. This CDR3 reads CASVGGTSGYNEQFF. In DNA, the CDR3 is TGTGCCAGCGTGGGCGGGACTAGCGGGTACAATGAGCAGTTCTTC.

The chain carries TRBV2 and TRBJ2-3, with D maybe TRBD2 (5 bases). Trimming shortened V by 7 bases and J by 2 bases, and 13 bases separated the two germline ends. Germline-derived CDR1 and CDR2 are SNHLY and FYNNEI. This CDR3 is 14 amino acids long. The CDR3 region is CASTPTRDTDTQYF. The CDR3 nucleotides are TGTGCCAGCACCCCTACTAGGGACACAGATACGCAGTATTTT.

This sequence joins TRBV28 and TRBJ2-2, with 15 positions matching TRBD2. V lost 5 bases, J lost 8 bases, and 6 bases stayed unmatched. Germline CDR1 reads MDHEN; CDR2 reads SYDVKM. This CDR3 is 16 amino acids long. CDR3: CASSEPGLAGGGELFF. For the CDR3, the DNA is TGTGCCAGCAGTGAACCGGGACTAGCGGGAGGTGGGGAGCTGTTTTTT.

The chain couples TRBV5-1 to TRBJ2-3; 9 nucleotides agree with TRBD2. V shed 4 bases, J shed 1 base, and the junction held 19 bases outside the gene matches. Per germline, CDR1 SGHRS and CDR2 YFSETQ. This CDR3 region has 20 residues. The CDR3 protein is CASSAPPVGRTSVRTDTQYF. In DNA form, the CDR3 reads TGCGCCAGCAGCGCGCCCCCGGTGGGCAGGACTAGCGTACGCACAGATACGCAGTATTTT.

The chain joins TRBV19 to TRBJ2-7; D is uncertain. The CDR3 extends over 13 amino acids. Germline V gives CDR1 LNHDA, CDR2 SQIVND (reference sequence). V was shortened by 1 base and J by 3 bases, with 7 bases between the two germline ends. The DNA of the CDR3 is TGTGCCAGTAGTATAGGAGGCAGCTACGAGCAGTACTTC. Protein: CASSIGGSYEQYF.